Listed below are T cell receptor beta chains from one sample, sequenced in a study of molecular identifiers for immune sequencing clone quantification. TCRdb independently ran MiXCR on the PCR reads; one entry per CDR3 protein. The sample has approximately 63,000 distinct CDR3 sequences; approximately 18% are singletons. Input material: naive CD8+ T cells from blood, with Jurkat cell RNA spiked in. The origin of the receptors is a human donor in good health. Some libraries in this study had Jurkat cell RNA spiked in. CDR3s include the opening cysteine and the closing phenylalanine or tryptophan. Each record gives: clone size, D gene, J gene, V gene, CDR3 protein, CDR3 DNA. A D gene is named only where the DNA matches it firmly. Part of the rows lack a size; the others show once, few, many or a class for expanded clones.

clone_size: many; d_call: .; j_call: TRBJ1-1; v_call: TRBV6-2/TRBV6-3; cdr3_aa: CASSFDSLLNPMNTEAFF; cdr3_nt: TGTGCCAGCAGTTTCGACAGCCTTTTAAACCCCATGAACACTGAAGCTTTCTTT
clone_size: once; d_call: .; j_call: TRBJ2-6; v_call: TRBV13; cdr3_aa: CASSLYSGANVLTF; cdr3_nt: TGTGCCAGCAGCTTATATTCTGGGGCCAACGTCCTGACTTTC
clone_size: many; d_call: .; j_call: TRBJ2-5; v_call: TRBV24-1; cdr3_aa: CATSDPRAQETQYF; cdr3_nt: TGTGCCACCAGTGATCCCCGGGCCCAAGAGACCCAGTACTTC
clone_size: .; d_call: .; j_call: TRBJ2-7; v_call: TRBV7-6; cdr3_aa: CASTPGTSYEQCF; cdr3_nt: TGTGCCAGCACTCCCGGGACATCCTACGAGCAGTGCTTC
clone_size: many; d_call: .; j_call: TRBJ2-7; v_call: TRBV19; cdr3_aa: CASSWTEGPEQYF; cdr3_nt: TGTGCCAGTAGTTGGACAGAAGGCCCCGAGCAGTACTTC
clone_size: many; d_call: .; j_call: TRBJ2-7; v_call: TRBV28; cdr3_aa: CASSPHEAQTYEQYF; cdr3_nt: TGTGCCAGCAGCCCCCACGAGGCGCAAACCTACGAGCAGTACTTC
clone_size: .; d_call: .; j_call: TRBJ2-7; v_call: TRBV4-3; cdr3_aa: CASSQGWRDYVEQYF; cdr3_nt: TGCGCCAGCAGCCAAGGATGGCGGGATTACGTCGAGCAGTACTTC
clone_size: many; d_call: .; j_call: TRBJ2-6; v_call: TRBV28; cdr3_aa: CASSLLGPGANVLTF; cdr3_nt: TGTGCCAGCAGTTTATTGGGGCCTGGGGCCAACGTCCTGACTTTC
clone_size: .; d_call: .; j_call: TRBJ2-7; v_call: TRBV10-3; cdr3_aa: CAISESVSYEQYF; cdr3_nt: TGTGCCATCAGTGAGTCAGTATCCTACGAGCAGTACTTC
clone_size: once; d_call: .; j_call: TRBJ2-6; v_call: TRBV7-4; cdr3_aa: CASSLLRPGGWGSGANVLTF; cdr3_nt: TGTGCCAGCAGCTTGCTACGACCGGGTGGTTGGGGTTCTGGGGCCAACGTCCTGACTTTC
clone_size: few; d_call: .; j_call: TRBJ2-2; v_call: TRBV12-3/TRBV12-4; cdr3_aa: CASSPTDRTWNTGELFF; cdr3_nt: TGTGCCAGCAGTCCCACCGACAGGACTTGGAACACCGGGGAGCTGTTTTTT
clone_size: .; d_call: TRBD2; j_call: TRBJ2-1; v_call: TRBV9; cdr3_aa: CASSEHGLAGEEQFF; cdr3_nt: TGTGCCAGCAGCGAACACGGACTAGCGGGAGAGGAGCAGTTCTTC
clone_size: .; d_call: .; j_call: TRBJ2-7; v_call: TRBV19; cdr3_aa: CASSIIGELGEQYF; cdr3_nt: TGTGCCAGTAGTATAATCGGAGAACTGGGCGAGCAGTACTTC
clone_size: many; d_call: .; j_call: TRBJ2-3; v_call: TRBV2; cdr3_aa: CASEQLITDTQYF; cdr3_nt: TGTGCCAGCGAGCAGCTGATCACAGATACGCAGTATTTT
clone_size: .; d_call: TRBD1; j_call: TRBJ1-1; v_call: TRBV14; cdr3_aa: CASSQEDRVREPGNTEAFF; cdr3_nt: TGTGCCAGCAGCCAAGAAGACAGGGTCCGGGAACCAGGGAACACTGAAGCTTTCTTT
clone_size: many; d_call: .; j_call: TRBJ2-5; v_call: TRBV27; cdr3_aa: CASSLLGIQETQYF; cdr3_nt: TGTGCCAGCAGTTTATTGGGGATCCAAGAGACCCAGTACTTC
clone_size: few; d_call: TRBD2; j_call: TRBJ2-7; v_call: TRBV13; cdr3_aa: CASSLGGTSVEYEQYF; cdr3_nt: TGTGCCAGCAGCTTAGGAGGGACTAGCGTTGAGTACGAGCAGTACTTC
clone_size: few; d_call: .; j_call: TRBJ1-2; v_call: TRBV28; cdr3_aa: CASSFWGAGAGYTF; cdr3_nt: TGTGCCAGCAGTTTTTGGGGGGCCGGAGCTGGCTACACCTTC
clone_size: many; d_call: .; j_call: TRBJ2-7; v_call: TRBV20-1; cdr3_aa: CSAGGGQVTYEQYF; cdr3_nt: TGCAGTGCGGGTGGGGGCCAGGTAACCTACGAGCAGTACTTC
clone_size: many; d_call: .; j_call: TRBJ2-3; v_call: TRBV6-2/TRBV6-3; cdr3_aa: CASRQPGDTQYF; cdr3_nt: TGTGCCAGCAGACAACCAGGAGATACGCAGTATTTT
clone_size: many; d_call: TRBD1; j_call: TRBJ1-1; v_call: TRBV20-1; cdr3_aa: CSARAGAGGGVNTEAFF; cdr3_nt: TGCAGTGCTAGAGCTGGAGCAGGGGGCGGTGTTAACACTGAAGCTTTCTTT